This is a list of T cell receptor beta chains from one sample in a study of blood T cell repertoires in COVID-19. Sequenced by immunoSEQ multiplex PCR; TCRdb stores in-frame clones only, minus some. This sample has 360,000 or so clones, with roughly four fifths found just once. Material for sequencing was PBMCs or T cells enriched from blood (not recorded which). These receptors all stem from a woman aged 45-59 years who had recovered from COVID-19. CDR3s include the opening cysteine and the closing phenylalanine or tryptophan. The D gene is left open where the match is weak. Some rows mark clone size as missing; the rest say once, few, many or name a class of expanded clone.

d_gene: TRBD1
v_gene: TRBV6-5
j_gene: TRBJ1-2
len: 14
abundance: once
CDR3aa: CASSPRGQGYGYTF
CDR3nt: TGTGCCAGCAGTCCCCGTGGACAGGGTTATGGCTACACCTTC

d_gene: TRBD1
v_gene: TRBV5-1
j_gene: TRBJ2-2
len: 14
abundance: .
CDR3aa: CASSPQGQAGELFF
CDR3nt: TGCGCCAGCAGCCCGCAGGGACAGGCCGGGGAGCTGTTTTTT

d_gene: TRBD1
v_gene: TRBV2
j_gene: TRBJ1-2
len: 12
abundance: .
CDR3aa: CASIRDRDTTDF
CDR3nt: TGTGCCAGCATCCGGGACAGGGACACCACGGATTTC

d_gene: .
v_gene: TRBV5-4
j_gene: TRBJ2-2
len: 15
abundance: .
CDR3aa: CASSLARSNTGELFF
CDR3nt: TGTGCCAGCAGCTTGGCCCGGTCGAACACCGGGGAGCTGTTTTTT

d_gene: .
v_gene: TRBV11-2
j_gene: TRBJ1-6
len: 17
abundance: .
CDR3aa: CASSLTGIGSYNSPLHF
CDR3nt: TGTGCCAGCAGCTTAACAGGGATCGGCTCCTATAATTCACCCCTCCACTTT

d_gene: .
v_gene: TRBV2
j_gene: TRBJ2-5
len: 14
abundance: .
CDR3aa: CASSEGRAQETQYF
CDR3nt: TGTGCCAGCAGTGAGGGCAGGGCCCAAGAGACCCAGTACTTC

d_gene: .
v_gene: TRBV10-3
j_gene: TRBJ1-5
len: 12
abundance: few
CDR3aa: CAIADTNQPQHF
CDR3nt: TGTGCCATCGCGGATACGAATCAGCCCCAGCATTTT

d_gene: .
v_gene: TRBV3-1/TRBV3-2
j_gene: TRBJ1-6
len: 12
abundance: .
CDR3aa: CASSPTNSPLHF
CDR3nt: TGTGCCAGCAGCCCGACAAATTCACCCCTCCACTTT

d_gene: .
v_gene: TRBV29-1
j_gene: TRBJ1-1
len: 14
abundance: .
CDR3aa: CSVEPLLRDGEAFF
CDR3nt: TGCAGCGTTGAACCTCTTCTACGGGATGGTGAAGCTTTCTTT

d_gene: TRBD1
v_gene: TRBV6-1
j_gene: TRBJ1-2
len: 16
abundance: once
CDR3aa: CASSEVGSGGRYGYTF
CDR3nt: TGTGCCAGCAGTGAAGTCGGGTCAGGGGGTCGCTATGGCTACACCTTC

d_gene: TRBD1
v_gene: TRBV2
j_gene: TRBJ2-7
len: 15
abundance: .
CDR3aa: CASSWAGQGPYEQYF
CDR3nt: TGTGCCAGCAGTTGGGCGGGACAGGGACCCTACGAGCAGTACTTC

d_gene: TRBD1
v_gene: TRBV7-2
j_gene: TRBJ2-3
len: 14
abundance: .
CDR3aa: CASSPGTGKDTQYF
CDR3nt: TGTGCCAGCAGCCCGGGGACAGGGAAAGATACGCAATATTTT

d_gene: TRBD1
v_gene: TRBV6-5
j_gene: TRBJ1-2
len: 14
abundance: .
CDR3aa: CASTPGQDIRGYTF
CDR3nt: TGTGCCAGCACCCCCGGACAGGATATCAGGGGCTACACCTTC

d_gene: .
v_gene: TRBV7-9
j_gene: TRBJ1-6
len: 15
abundance: .
CDR3aa: CASSVIRDTDSPLHF
CDR3nt: TGTGCCAGCAGCGTAATCCGGGACACTGATTCACCCCTCCACTTT

d_gene: .
v_gene: TRBV7-2
j_gene: TRBJ1-2
len: 14
abundance: once
CDR3aa: CASSLGTVNYGYTF
CDR3nt: TGTGCCAGCAGCTTAGGAACGGTAAACTATGGCTACACCTTC

d_gene: .
v_gene: TRBV6-4
j_gene: TRBJ2-3
len: 14
abundance: .
CDR3aa: CASHHRVSTDTQYF
CDR3nt: TGTGCCAGCCATCACAGGGTTAGCACAGATACGCAGTATTTT

d_gene: TRBD2
v_gene: TRBV9
j_gene: TRBJ2-7
len: 17
abundance: .
CDR3aa: CASSVGPIAGASYEQYF
CDR3nt: TGTGCCAGCAGCGTAGGCCCCATAGCGGGGGCCTCCTACGAGCAGTACTTC

d_gene: .
v_gene: TRBV5-1
j_gene: TRBJ1-2
len: 11
abundance: .
CDR3aa: CASSDSYGYTF
CDR3nt: TGCGCCAGCAGTGACAGCTATGGCTACACCTTC

d_gene: TRBD1
v_gene: TRBV18
j_gene: TRBJ2-7
len: 16
abundance: .
CDR3aa: CASSPQGTGGRYEQYF
CDR3nt: TGTGCCAGCTCACCACAGGGGACAGGGGGCCGGTACGAGCAGTACTTC

d_gene: .
v_gene: TRBV7-2
j_gene: TRBJ2-1
len: 15
abundance: .
CDR3aa: CASSLRENSYNEQFF
CDR3nt: TGTGCCAGCAGCTTGCGGGAAAACTCCTACAATGAGCAGTTCTTC

d_gene: .
v_gene: TRBV7-2
j_gene: TRBJ1-2
len: 15
abundance: .
CDR3aa: CASSPPSRREAGYTF
CDR3nt: TGTGCCAGCAGCCCCCCAAGCCGCAGAGAGGCGGGCTACACCTTC

d_gene: TRBD1
v_gene: TRBV7-2
j_gene: TRBJ2-1
len: 16
abundance: once
CDR3aa: CASSLAGTGGFNEQFF
CDR3nt: TGTGCCAGCAGCTTAGCCGGGACAGGGGGCTTCAATGAGCAGTTCTTC

d_gene: TRBD1
v_gene: TRBV7-2
j_gene: TRBJ2-2
len: 17
abundance: .
CDR3aa: CASSLDVTGIGTGELFF
CDR3nt: TGTGCCAGCAGCTTAGATGTGACAGGGATCGGCACCGGGGAGCTGTTTTTT

d_gene: .
v_gene: TRBV6-2/TRBV6-3
j_gene: TRBJ2-7
len: 13
abundance: .
CDR3aa: CASSYRGGYEQYF
CDR3nt: TGTGCCAGCAGTTATCGGGGAGGCTACGAGCAGTACTTC

d_gene: .
v_gene: TRBV6-1
j_gene: TRBJ1-2
len: 15
abundance: .
CDR3aa: CASSDVGTNDYGYTF
CDR3nt: TGTGCCAGCAGTGATGTCGGGACAAACGACTATGGCTACACCTTC

d_gene: TRBD1
v_gene: TRBV5-1
j_gene: TRBJ1-1
len: 15
abundance: .
CDR3aa: CASSPGTGTLTEAFF
CDR3nt: TGCGCCAGCAGCCCAGGGACAGGTACGCTCACTGAAGCTTTCTTT

d_gene: TRBD1
v_gene: TRBV3-1/TRBV3-2
j_gene: TRBJ1-1
len: 17
abundance: .
CDR3aa: CASTKGGDLFPNTEAFF
CDR3nt: TGTGCCAGCACCAAAGGGGGCGATTTATTTCCGAACACTGAAGCTTTCTTT

d_gene: .
v_gene: TRBV7-2
j_gene: TRBJ1-5
len: 15
abundance: .
CDR3aa: CASSLAGQGNQPQHF
CDR3nt: TGTGCCAGCAGCTTAGCGGGCCAGGGGAATCAGCCCCAGCATTTT

d_gene: .
v_gene: TRBV30
j_gene: TRBJ1-4
len: 11
abundance: once
CDR3aa: CAWNKNEKLFF
CDR3nt: TGTGCCTGGAATAAAAATGAAAAACTGTTTTTT